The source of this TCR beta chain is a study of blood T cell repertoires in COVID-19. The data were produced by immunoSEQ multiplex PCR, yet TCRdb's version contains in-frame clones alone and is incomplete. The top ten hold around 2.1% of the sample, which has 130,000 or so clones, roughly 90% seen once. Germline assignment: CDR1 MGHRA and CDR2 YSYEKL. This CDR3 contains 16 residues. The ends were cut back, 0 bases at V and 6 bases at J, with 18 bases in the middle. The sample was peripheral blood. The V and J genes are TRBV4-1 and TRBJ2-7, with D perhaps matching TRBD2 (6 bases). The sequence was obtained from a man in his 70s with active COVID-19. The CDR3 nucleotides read TGCGCCAGCAGCCAAGATATTCGGGGAGGTCGGGTCGAGCAGTACTTC. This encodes CASSQDIRGGRVEQYF.